These 28 T cell receptor beta chains share one sample of origin, sequenced in a study of blood T cell repertoires in COVID-19. Assay used: immunoSEQ multiplex PCR; TCRdb lists only in-frame clones, some missing. The data show some 140,000 clones, about 89% seen once. The sequencing sample was made of peripheral blood. These receptors originate from a middle-aged man with acute or convalescent COVID-19.

This chain joins TRBV5-1 and TRBJ1-5; weak D call: TRBD1 (6 bases). CDR1 is SGHRS, CDR2 YFSETQ, per germline. The germline V and J ends were trimmed by 1 base and 2 bases, with 13 bases remaining between them. The CDR3 totals 16 residues. CDR3 protein: CASSLTGPGGNQPQHF. CDR3 coding DNA: TGCGCCAGCAGCTTGACAGGGCCAGGGGGCAATCAGCCCCAGCATTTT.

This clone was seen only once. This sequence joins TRBV24-1 and TRBJ2-1; TRBD1 agrees at 10 bases. With 5 bases clipped from V and 2 bases from J, the junction kept 5 bases outside the gene matches. Germline assignment: CDR1 KGHDR and CDR2 SFDVKD. CDR3 length: 16 amino acids. The CDR3 reads CATSGWGQGTYNEQFF. The CDR3 DNA sequence: TGTGCCACCAGTGGATGGGGACAGGGGACCTACAATGAGCAGTTCTTC.

The chain has TRBV21-1 and TRBJ1-5; the table's D call of TRBD1 was not tested on the DNA. TRBV21-1 is classified as a pseudogene. The CDR3 runs 17 residues. CDR3: CASSKDGGRTDNQPQHF. CDR3 nucleotide sequence: TGTGCCAGCAGCAAAGATGGGGGACGGACAGACAATCAGCCCCAGCATTTT.

This clone was seen once. The chain carries TRBV9 and TRBJ1-4; D is perhaps TRBD1 (6 bases). CDR3 length: 17 residues. V dropped 3 bases and J dropped 0 bases, with 15 bases sitting between them. Germline-derived CDR1 and CDR2 are SGDLS and YYNGEE. CDR3 region: CASSGGQRTSTNEKLFF. CDR3 in DNA: TGTGCCAGCAGCGGGGGACAACGAACGTCAACTAATGAAAAACTGTTTTTT.

The rearrangement joins TRBV18 to TRBJ1-1; tentatively, D is TRBD1 (6 bases). Trimming pared 1 base from V and 8 bases from J, leaving 11 bases between. This CDR3 comprises 13 residues. The germline gives CDR1 KGHSH, CDR2 LQKENI. The CDR3 spells CASSPQGTREAFF. The CDR3 coding sequence is TGTGCCAGCTCACCACAGGGGACAAGGGAAGCTTTCTTT.

The chain is built from TRBV11-2 and TRBJ2-6, with D perhaps TRBD1 (6 bases). The CDR3 runs 18 residues. Germline V gene lookup returns CDR1 SGHAT and CDR2 FQNNGV. The ends were cut back, 1 base at V and 1 base at J, with 14 bases in the middle. The CDR3 DNA follows: TGTGCCAGCAGCTTAGGGGGCAGGGGAAGGTCTGGGGCCAACGTCCTGACTTTC. It codes for CASSLGGRGRSGANVLTF.

The chain is built from TRBV27 and TRBJ2-7, with TRBD2 matching 9 bases. With 4 bases clipped from V and 2 bases from J, the junction kept 6 bases outside the gene matches. The CDR3 has 15 amino acids. CDR1 and CDR2 from the germline V gene are MNHEY and SMNVEV (reference sequence). Here the CDR3 reads CASSSLAGVAYEQYF. CDR3 DNA sequence: TGTGCCAGCAGTTCATTAGCGGGAGTGGCCTACGAGCAGTACTTC.

This chain uses TRBV27 with TRBJ2-7, with 7 bases identical to TRBD2. The CDR3 extends over 14 amino acids. Germline V CDR1 and CDR2: MNHEY, SMNVEV (reference sequence). Trimming cost V 6 bases and J 3 bases; bases outside gene matches: 8. The CDR3, as DNA: TGTGCCAGCAGCCGTCTGGGGGGGGACTACGAGCAGTACTTC. Protein: CASSRLGGDYEQYF.

The rearrangement links TRBV11-2 to TRBJ2-1; 10 nucleotides agree with TRBD2. There are 16 residues in the CDR3. With V trimmed by 1 base and J by 8 bases, 8 bases remained unmatched. Germline CDR1 SGHAT, CDR2 FQNNGV. The CDR3 loop reads CASSLAPTSGMDEQFF. DNA of the CDR3: TGTGCCAGCAGCTTAGCCCCCACTAGCGGGATGGATGAGCAGTTCTTC.

This chain uses TRBV24-1 with TRBJ2-1, with TRBD2 matching 10 bases. The V and J ends lost 3 bases and 8 bases, in that order; junction bases with no gene match: 6. The CDR3 extends over 15 amino acids. Germline CDR1 reads KGHDR; CDR2 reads SFDVKD. CDR3: CATSDPGTSDHEQFF. The CDR3 bases are TGTGCCACCAGTGATCCAGGGACTAGCGACCATGAGCAGTTCTTC.

The sample holds a few counts of this clone. The chain links TRBV3-1 (or the pseudogene TRBV3-2) to TRBJ2-7, with 8 bases lining up with TRBD1. V shed 1 base, J shed 4 bases, and the junction held 9 bases outside the gene matches. Germline V lookup: CDR1 LGHDT, CDR2 YNNKEL (reference sequence). CDR3 length: 16 residues. The CDR3 reads CASSQVLRTGMYEQYV. The CDR3 DNA is TGTGCCAGCAGCCAAGTTTTACGGACAGGGATGTACGAGCAGTACGTC.

The chain uses TRBV29-1 and TRBJ1-5; 7 nucleotides match TRBD1. Germline lookup yields CDR1 SQVTM and CDR2 ANQGSEA. V lost 6 bases, J lost 4 bases, and 9 bases stayed unmatched. The CDR3 loop spans 14 amino acids. CDR3 bases: TGCAGCGTAATACAGGGGCATGAGAATCAGCCCCAGCATTTT. It specifies CSVIQGHENQPQHF.

This clone was seen just once. The V gene is TRBV18, the J gene TRBJ1-2; TRBD1 matches 9 bases. Germline assignment: CDR1 KGHSH and CDR2 LQKENI. The CDR3 is made up of 14 amino acids. With 5 bases clipped from V and 9 bases from J, the junction kept 10 bases outside the gene matches. The CDR3 is CASSERDREGSYTF. For the CDR3, the DNA is TGTGCCAGCTCAGAACGGGACAGGGAGGGGAGCTACACCTTC.

The genes are TRBV18 and TRBJ1-2, with 11 nucleotides matching TRBD1. There are 13 residues in the CDR3. The V segment lost 4 bases and the J segment 6 bases; nucleotides outside the gene matches: 1. CDR1 KGHSH and CDR2 LQKENI come from the germline V gene. CDR3 bases: TGTGCCAGCTCACGGACAGGGGGCGATGGCTACACCTTC. Residues: CASSRTGGDGYTF.

This clone turned up a few times. The chain recombines TRBV5-4 with TRBJ1-2; 7 bases are a match to TRBD1. The CDR3 runs to 12 residues. Germline values: CDR1 SGHNT, CDR2 YYREEE (reference sequence). V shed 5 bases, J shed 2 bases, and the junction held 0 bases outside the gene matches. This CDR3 reads CASRTGNYGYTF. The DNA of the CDR3 is TGTGCCAGCAGGACAGGGAACTATGGCTACACCTTC.

The CDR3 DNA reads as TGTGCCAGCAGCTTAGGCCGGGCCGGGACAGGGGCAACTAATGAAAAACTGTTTTTT. It encodes CASSLGRAGTGATNEKLFF. The chain recombines TRBV7-9 with TRBJ1-4; 10 bases fit TRBD1. The CDR3 extends over 19 amino acids. Unmatched junction bases numbered 8, after V lost 1 base and J lost 0 bases. The germline V gene has CDR1 SEHNR and CDR2 FQNEAQ (reference sequence).

V is TRBV29-1 and J is TRBJ2-2, with 8 bases identical to TRBD2. Per the germline V gene, CDR1 is SQVTM and CDR2 is ANQGSEA. This CDR3 contains 14 residues. V was pared by 4 bases and J by 6 bases, with 7 bases of the junction left unmatched. The CDR3 nucleotides are TGCAGCGTTGGGGGGACTAGGGGATCCGGGGAGCTGTTTTTT. Its translation: CSVGGTRGSGELFF.

The chain couples TRBV28 to TRBJ2-1; 13 bases map to TRBD2. Per germline, CDR1 MDHEN and CDR2 SYDVKM. The CDR3 is made up of 15 amino acids. V dropped 6 bases and J dropped 4; count of bases not matched to a gene: 3. This chain's CDR3 is CASSWGLAGYNEQFF. The CDR3 nucleotides read TGTGCCAGCAGCTGGGGACTAGCGGGGTACAATGAGCAGTTCTTC.

The V call is TRBV5-1, the J call TRBJ2-7; 7 nucleotides align to TRBD2. Looked up from germline, CDR1 is SGHRS and CDR2 is YFSETQ. CDR3 length: 15 amino acids. Unmatched junction bases numbered 5, after V lost 0 bases and J lost 2 bases. The CDR3: CASSLGFRGAYEQYF. In nucleotides, the CDR3 is TGCGCCAGCAGCTTGGGGTTTCGGGGGGCCTACGAGCAGTACTTC.

V usage is TRBV19 and J usage is TRBJ2-1; tentatively, D is TRBD1 (6 bases). Germline V gene sequence: CDR1 LNHDA, CDR2 SQIVND (reference sequence). The V end was cut by 3 bases, the J end by 4 bases, with 13 bases between. The CDR3 sequence is 15 residues long. CDR3 DNA sequence: TGTGCCAGTAGTATGGGGCAGGGGATGTACAATGAGCAGTTCTTC. It translates to CASSMGQGMYNEQFF.

The V call is TRBV5-1, the J call TRBJ2-7, with D perhaps matching TRBD1 (5 bases). Germline-derived CDR1 and CDR2 are SGHRS and YFSETQ. The CDR3 loop spans 14 amino acids. The ends were cut back, 2 bases at V and 0 bases at J, with 9 bases in the middle. The CDR3 sequence is CASSFTRDSYEQYF. CDR3 nucleotide sequence: TGCGCCAGCAGCTTTACCAGGGACTCCTACGAGCAGTACTTC.

V is TRBV11-2 and J is TRBJ1-1; D is unclear. This CDR3 is 14 amino acids long. V was clipped by 1 base and J by 10 bases, with 16 bases between them. The germline V gene has CDR1 SGHAT and CDR2 FQNNGV. CDR3 sequence: CASSLVGSSAGAFF. The CDR3 coding sequence is TGTGCCAGCAGCTTAGTGGGCTCTTCTGCGGGAGCTTTCTTT. Supplemented by reference TRBV11-2 and TRBJ1-1, the full variable domain reads EAGVAQSPRYKIIEKRQSVAFWCNPISGHATLYWYQQILGQGPKLLIQFQNNGVVDDSQLPKDRFSAERLKGVDSTLKIQPAKLEDSAVYLCASSLVGSSAGAFFGQGTRLTVV.

This chain connects TRBV3-1 (or the pseudogene TRBV3-2) to TRBJ2-5, with 9 bases fitting TRBD1. J lost 0 bases, V lost 1 base, and 3 bases had no gene match. This CDR3 is 16 amino acids long. In germline, CDR1 is LGHDT, CDR2 YNNKEL (reference sequence). DNA for the CDR3: TGTGCCAGCAGCCAAGGACAGGGGGGCAACCAAGAGACCCAGTACTTC. It codes for CASSQGQGGNQETQYF.

The chain links TRBV18 to TRBJ1-2, with D possibly TRBD1 on 5 matching bases. CDR3 length: 16 amino acids. V gave up 3 bases and J gave up 1 base, with 15 bases separating them. Germline CDR1 KGHSH, CDR2 LQKENI. The CDR3 sequence is CASSPERGGDNYGYTF. The CDR3, as DNA: TGTGCCAGCTCACCCGAACGGGGAGGGGATAACTATGGCTACACCTTC.

The chain combines TRBV6-1 with TRBJ2-2; no firm D call. CDR1 is MNHNS, CDR2 SASEGT, per germline. V was shortened by 4 bases and J by 3 bases, with 15 bases between the two germline ends. CDR3 length equals 16 residues. CDR3: CASSGVQTLYTGELFF. The CDR3 region has the DNA TGTGCCAGCAGTGGGGTCCAGACTCTATACACCGGGGAGCTGTTTTTT.

The chain recombines TRBV19 with TRBJ1-5; D ambiguous. With 5 bases removed from V and 4 bases from J, the gap between germline ends came to 15 bases. The CDR3 length is 15 residues. CDR1 is LNHDA, CDR2 SQIVND, per germline (reference sequence). CDR3 region: CASSGWSPANQPQHF. CDR3 DNA: TGTGCCAGTAGTGGTTGGAGCCCAGCGAATCAGCCCCAGCATTTT.

The chain links TRBV27 to TRBJ1-1, with D unresolved. V lost 5 bases, J lost 5 bases, and 12 bases lay in between. CDR1 MNHEY and CDR2 SMNVEV come from the germline V gene (reference sequence). This CDR3 has 13 amino acids. The CDR3 here is CASSTIWETEAFF. CDR3 bases: TGTGCCAGCAGTACAATTTGGGAGACTGAAGCTTTCTTT.

V and J are TRBV19 and TRBJ2-5; maybe TRBD1 (7 bases). The CDR3 covers 12 residues. Trimming cost V 5 bases and J 5 bases, with 9 bases left between them. Per germline, CDR1 LNHDA and CDR2 SQIVND (reference sequence). For the CDR3, the DNA is TGTGCCAGTAGTGGAGGGGGCGAGACCCAGTACTTC. This translates into CASSGGGETQYF.